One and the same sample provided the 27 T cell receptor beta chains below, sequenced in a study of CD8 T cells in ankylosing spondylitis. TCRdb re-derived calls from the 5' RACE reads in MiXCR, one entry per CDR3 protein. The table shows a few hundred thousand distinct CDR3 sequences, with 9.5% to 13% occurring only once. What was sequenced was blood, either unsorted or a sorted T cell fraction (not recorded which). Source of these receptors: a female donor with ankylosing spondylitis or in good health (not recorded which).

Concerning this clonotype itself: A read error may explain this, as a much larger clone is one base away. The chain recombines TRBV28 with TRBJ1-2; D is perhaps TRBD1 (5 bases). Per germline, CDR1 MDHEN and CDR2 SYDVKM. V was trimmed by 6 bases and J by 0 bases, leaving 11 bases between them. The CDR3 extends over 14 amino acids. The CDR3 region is CASSLGRSNYGYTF. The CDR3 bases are TGTGCCAGCAGCTTGGGACGGTCTAACTATGGCTACACCTTC.

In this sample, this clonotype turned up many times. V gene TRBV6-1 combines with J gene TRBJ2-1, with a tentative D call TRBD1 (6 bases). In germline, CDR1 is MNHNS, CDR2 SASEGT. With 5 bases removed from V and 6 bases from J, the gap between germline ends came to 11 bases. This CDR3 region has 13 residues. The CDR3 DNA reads TGTGCCAGCAGTCTGGACAGTCCCAATGAGCAGTTCTTC. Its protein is CASSLDSPNEQFF.

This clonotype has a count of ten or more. Here the CDR3 DNA reads TGCGCCAGCAGCTTGGGTTCTAGCTCCTACAATGAGCAGTTCTTC. Translation: CASSLGSSSYNEQFF. The chain couples TRBV5-1 to TRBJ2-1; D is unresolved. The CDR3 is 15 amino acids. The germline gives CDR1 SGHRS, CDR2 YFSETQ. V gave up 0 bases and J gave up 0 bases, with 7 bases separating them.

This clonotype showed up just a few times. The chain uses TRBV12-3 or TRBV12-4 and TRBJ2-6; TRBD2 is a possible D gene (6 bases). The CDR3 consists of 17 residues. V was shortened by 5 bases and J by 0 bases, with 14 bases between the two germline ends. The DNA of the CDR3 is TGTGCCAGCAGTCCCCGGGGGATCCACTCTGGGGCCAACGTCCTGACTTTC. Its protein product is CASSPRGIHSGANVLTF.

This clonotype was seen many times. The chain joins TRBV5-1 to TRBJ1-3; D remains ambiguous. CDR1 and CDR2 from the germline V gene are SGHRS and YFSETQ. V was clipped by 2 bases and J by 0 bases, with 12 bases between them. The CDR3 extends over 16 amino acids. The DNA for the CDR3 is TGCGCCAGCAGCTTAGGTCCCGGAACCTCTGGAAACACCATATATTTT. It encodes CASSLGPGTSGNTIYF.

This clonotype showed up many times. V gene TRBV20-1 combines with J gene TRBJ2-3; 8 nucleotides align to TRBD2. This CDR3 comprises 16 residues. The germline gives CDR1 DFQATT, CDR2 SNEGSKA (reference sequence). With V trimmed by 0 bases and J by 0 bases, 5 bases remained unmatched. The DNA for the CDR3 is TGCAGTGCTAGAGAAACGGCTAGCGGGAGCACAGATACGCAGTATTTT. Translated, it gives CSARETASGSTDTQYF.

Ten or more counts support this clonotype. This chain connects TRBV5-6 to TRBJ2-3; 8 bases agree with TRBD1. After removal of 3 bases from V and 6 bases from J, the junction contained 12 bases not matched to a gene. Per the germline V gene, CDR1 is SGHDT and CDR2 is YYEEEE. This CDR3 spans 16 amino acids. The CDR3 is CASSSGQGIVGDTQYF. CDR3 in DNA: TGTGCCAGCAGCTCCGGACAGGGCATTGTGGGGGATACGCAGTATTTT.

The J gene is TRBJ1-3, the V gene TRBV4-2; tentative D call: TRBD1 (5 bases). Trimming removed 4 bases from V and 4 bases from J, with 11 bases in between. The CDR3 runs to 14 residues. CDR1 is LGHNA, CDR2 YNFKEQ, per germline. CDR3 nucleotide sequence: TGTGCCAGCAGCCCGGGGACGCCGGGAAACACCATATATTTT. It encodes CASSPGTPGNTIYF.

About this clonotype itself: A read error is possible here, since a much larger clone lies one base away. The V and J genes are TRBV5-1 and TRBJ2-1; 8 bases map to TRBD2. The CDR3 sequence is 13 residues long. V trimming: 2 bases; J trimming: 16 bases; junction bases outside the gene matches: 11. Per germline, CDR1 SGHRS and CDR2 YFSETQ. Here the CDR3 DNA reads TGCGCCAGCAGCTTCGATACAGTAACTAGCGGTTTCTTC. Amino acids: CASSFDTVTSGFF.

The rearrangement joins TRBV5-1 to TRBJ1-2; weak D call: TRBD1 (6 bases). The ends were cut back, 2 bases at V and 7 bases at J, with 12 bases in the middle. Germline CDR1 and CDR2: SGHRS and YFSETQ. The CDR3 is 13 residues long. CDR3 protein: CASSFYREGGYTF. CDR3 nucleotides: TGCGCCAGCAGCTTTTACAGGGAGGGTGGCTACACCTTC.

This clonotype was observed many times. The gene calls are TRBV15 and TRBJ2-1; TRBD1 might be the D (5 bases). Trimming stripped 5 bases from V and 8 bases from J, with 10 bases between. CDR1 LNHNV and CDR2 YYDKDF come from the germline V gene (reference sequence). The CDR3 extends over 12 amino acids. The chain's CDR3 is CATSYLGDEQFF. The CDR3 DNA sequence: TGTGCCACCAGCTATCTAGGGGATGAGCAGTTCTTC.

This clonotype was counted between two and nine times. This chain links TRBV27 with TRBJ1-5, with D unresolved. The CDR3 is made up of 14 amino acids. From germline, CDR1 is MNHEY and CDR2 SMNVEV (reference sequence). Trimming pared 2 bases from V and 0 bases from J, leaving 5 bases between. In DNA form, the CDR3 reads TGTGCCAGCAGTTTACAGTATAGCAATCAGCCCCAGCATTTT. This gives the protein CASSLQYSNQPQHF.

The CDR3 is CATAGVTNEKLFF. For the CDR3, the DNA is TGTGCCACCGCGGGAGTAACTAATGAAAAACTGTTTTTT. The chain joins TRBV12-3 or TRBV12-4 to TRBJ1-4; D is unresolved. Trimming took 10 bases from V and 1 from J, leaving 10 bases between them. The CDR3 has 13 residues.

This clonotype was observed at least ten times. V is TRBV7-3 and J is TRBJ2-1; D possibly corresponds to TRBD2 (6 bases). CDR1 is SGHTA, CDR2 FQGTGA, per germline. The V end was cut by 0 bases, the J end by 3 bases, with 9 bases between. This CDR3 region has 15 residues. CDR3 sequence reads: CASSLTAGSYNEQFF. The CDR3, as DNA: TGTGCCAGCAGCTTAACGGCGGGGAGCTACAATGAGCAGTTCTTC.

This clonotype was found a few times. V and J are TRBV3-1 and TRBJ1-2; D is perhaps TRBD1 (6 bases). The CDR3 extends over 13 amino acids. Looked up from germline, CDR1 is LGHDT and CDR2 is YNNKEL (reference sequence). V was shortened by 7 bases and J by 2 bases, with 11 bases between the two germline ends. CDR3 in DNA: TGTGCCAGCACCTCACAGGGAAACTATGGCTACACCTTC. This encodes CASTSQGNYGYTF. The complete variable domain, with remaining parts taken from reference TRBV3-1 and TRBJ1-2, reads DTAVSQTPKYLVTQMGNDKSIKCEQNLGHDTMYWYKQDSKKFLKIMFSYNNKELIINETVPNRFSPKSPDKAHLNLHINSLELGDSAVYFCASTSQGNYGYTFGSGTRLTVV.

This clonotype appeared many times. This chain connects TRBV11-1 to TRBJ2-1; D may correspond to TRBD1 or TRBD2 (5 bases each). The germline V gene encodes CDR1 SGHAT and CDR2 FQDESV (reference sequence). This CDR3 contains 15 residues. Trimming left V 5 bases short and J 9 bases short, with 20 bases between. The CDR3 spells CASSPGPNSVTEQFF. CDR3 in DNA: TGTGCCAGCAGCCCGGGGCCGAACTCGGTGACTGAGCAGTTCTTC.

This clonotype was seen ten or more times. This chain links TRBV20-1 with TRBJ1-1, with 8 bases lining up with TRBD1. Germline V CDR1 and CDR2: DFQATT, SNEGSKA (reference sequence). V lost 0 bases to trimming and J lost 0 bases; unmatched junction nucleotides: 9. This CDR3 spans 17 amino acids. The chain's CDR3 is CSARDPDREGMNTEAFF. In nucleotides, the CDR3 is TGCAGTGCTAGAGACCCGGACAGGGAGGGCATGAACACTGAAGCTTTCTTT.

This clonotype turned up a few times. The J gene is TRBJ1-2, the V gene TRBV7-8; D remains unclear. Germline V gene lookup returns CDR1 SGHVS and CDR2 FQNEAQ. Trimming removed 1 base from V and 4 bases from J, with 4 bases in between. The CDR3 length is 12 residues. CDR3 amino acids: CASSLGAYGYTF. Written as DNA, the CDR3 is TGTGCCAGCAGCTTAGGTGCCTATGGCTACACCTTC.

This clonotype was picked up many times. In nucleotides, the CDR3 is TGTGCCATCTGCCGGGACAGGGAGAACGAGCAGTACTTC. Its translation is CAICRDRENEQYF. The chain employs TRBV10-3 and TRBJ2-7, with 9 bases identical to TRBD1. CDR3 length equals 13 residues. In germline, CDR1 is ENHRY, CDR2 SYGVKD. J lost 5 bases, V lost 8 bases, and 7 bases had no gene match.

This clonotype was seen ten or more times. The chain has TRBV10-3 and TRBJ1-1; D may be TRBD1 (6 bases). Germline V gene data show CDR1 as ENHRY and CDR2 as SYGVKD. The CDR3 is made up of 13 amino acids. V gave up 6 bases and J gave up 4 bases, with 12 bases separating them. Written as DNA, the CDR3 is TGTGCCATCAGCGGGACATCGGGCACTGAAGCTTTCTTT. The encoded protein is CAISGTSGTEAFF.

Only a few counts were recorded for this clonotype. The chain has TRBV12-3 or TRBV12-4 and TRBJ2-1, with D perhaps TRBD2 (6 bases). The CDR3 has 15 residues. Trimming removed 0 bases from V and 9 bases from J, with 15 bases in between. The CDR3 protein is CASSLAHGGFVEQFF. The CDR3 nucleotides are TGTGCCAGCAGTTTAGCGCATGGGGGGTTTGTTGAGCAGTTCTTC.

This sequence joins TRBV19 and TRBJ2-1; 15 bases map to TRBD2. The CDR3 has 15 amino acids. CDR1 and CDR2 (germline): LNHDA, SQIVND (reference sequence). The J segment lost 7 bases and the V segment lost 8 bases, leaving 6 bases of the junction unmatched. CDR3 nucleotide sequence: TGTGCCAGTTTAGGGGGACTAGCGGGAGGAAATGAGCAGTTCTTC. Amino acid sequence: CASLGGLAGGNEQFF.

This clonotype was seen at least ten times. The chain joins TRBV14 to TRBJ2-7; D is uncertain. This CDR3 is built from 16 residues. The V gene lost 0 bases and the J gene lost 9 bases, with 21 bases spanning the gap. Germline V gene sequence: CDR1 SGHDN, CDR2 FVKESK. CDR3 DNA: TGTGCCAGCAGCCAAGAAAGGTATAACCCTACGATGGGGCAGTACTTC. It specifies CASSQERYNPTMGQYF.

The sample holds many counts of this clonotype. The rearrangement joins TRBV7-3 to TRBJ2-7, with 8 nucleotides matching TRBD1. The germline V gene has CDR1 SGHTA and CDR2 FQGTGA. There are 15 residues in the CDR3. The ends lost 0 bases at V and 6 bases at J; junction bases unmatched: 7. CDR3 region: CASSLTADRGSEQYF. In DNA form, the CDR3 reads TGTGCCAGCAGCTTAACTGCTGACAGGGGTTCCGAGCAGTACTTC. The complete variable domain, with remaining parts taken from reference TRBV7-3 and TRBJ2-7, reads GAGVSQTPSNKVTEKGKYVELRCDPISGHTALYWYRQSLGQGPEFLIYFQGTGAADDSGLPNDRFFAVRPEGSVSTLKIQRTERGDSAVYLCASSLTADRGSEQYFGPGTRLTVT.

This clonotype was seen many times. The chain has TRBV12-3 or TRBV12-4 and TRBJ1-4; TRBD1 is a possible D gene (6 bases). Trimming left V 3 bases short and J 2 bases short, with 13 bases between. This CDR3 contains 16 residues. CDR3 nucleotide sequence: TGTGCCAGCAGTTTTGGGGGGCACCCTACTAATGAAAAACTGTTTTTT. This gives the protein CASSFGGHPTNEKLFF.

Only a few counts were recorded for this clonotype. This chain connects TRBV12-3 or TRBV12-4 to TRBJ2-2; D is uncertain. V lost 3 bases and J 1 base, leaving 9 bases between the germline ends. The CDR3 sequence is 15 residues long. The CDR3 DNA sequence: TGTGCCAGCAGTTTGACTCGCGGGAACACCGGGGAGCTGTTTTTT. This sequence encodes CASSLTRGNTGELFF.

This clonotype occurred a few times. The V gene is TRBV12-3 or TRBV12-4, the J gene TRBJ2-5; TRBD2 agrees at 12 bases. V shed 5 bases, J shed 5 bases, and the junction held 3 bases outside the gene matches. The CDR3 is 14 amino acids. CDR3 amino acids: CASSRTSGEETQYF. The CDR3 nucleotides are TGTGCCAGCAGTCGGACTAGCGGGGAGGAGACCCAGTACTTC.